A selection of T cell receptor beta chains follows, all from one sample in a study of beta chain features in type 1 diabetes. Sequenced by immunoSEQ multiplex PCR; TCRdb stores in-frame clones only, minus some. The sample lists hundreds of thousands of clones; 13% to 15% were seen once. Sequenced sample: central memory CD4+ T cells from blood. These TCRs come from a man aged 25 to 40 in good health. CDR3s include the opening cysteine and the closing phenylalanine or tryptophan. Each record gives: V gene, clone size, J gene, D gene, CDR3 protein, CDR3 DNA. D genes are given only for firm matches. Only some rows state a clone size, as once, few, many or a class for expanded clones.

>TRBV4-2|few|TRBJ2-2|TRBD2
CASSQEASGRPTGELFF
TGTGCCAGCAGCCAAGAGGCTAGCGGGAGACCCACCGGGGAGCTGTTTTTT
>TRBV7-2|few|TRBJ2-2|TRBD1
CASSPRDSRELFF
TGTGCCAGCAGCCCCCGGGACAGCCGTGAGCTGTTTTTT
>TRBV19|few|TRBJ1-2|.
CASSRQGHRTANYGYTF
TGTGCCAGTAGCCGCCAGGGGCATCGGACCGCTAACTATGGCTACACCTTC
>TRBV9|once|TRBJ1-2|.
CASSVVGGAGYGYTF
TGTGCCAGCAGCGTAGTGGGGGGCGCAGGCTATGGCTACACCTTC
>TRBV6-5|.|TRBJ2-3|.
CASSPSSDTQYF
TGTGCCAGCAGTCCCTCTAGCGATACGCAGTATTTT
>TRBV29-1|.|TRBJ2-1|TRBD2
CSVQGTSGGYNEQFF
TGCAGCGTACAGGGGACTAGCGGGGGATACAATGAGCAGTTCTTC
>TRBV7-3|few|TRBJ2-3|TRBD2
CASSPRGGGQTDTQYF
TGTGCCAGCAGCCCTCGGGGCGGGGGGCAGACAGATACGCAGTATTTT
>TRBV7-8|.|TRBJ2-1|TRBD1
CASSRGQGEQFF
TGTGCCAGCAGCAGAGGACAGGGTGAGCAGTTCTTC
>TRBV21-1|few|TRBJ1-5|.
CASVPQKLTVGNQPQHF
TGTGCCAGCGTGCCCCAAAAGCTGACGGTAGGCAATCAGCCCCAGCATTTT
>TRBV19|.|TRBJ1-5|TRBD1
CASSPGPDRGDQPQHF
TGTGCCAGTAGTCCGGGCCCAGACAGGGGGGATCAGCCCCAGCATTTT
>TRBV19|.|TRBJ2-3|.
CASSISATDTQYF
TGTGCCAGTAGTATATCGGCCACGGATACGCAGTATTTT
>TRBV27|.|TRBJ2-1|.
CASSLFFISVGLEGGSYNEQFF
TGTGCCAGCAGTTTATTCTTTATTTCGGTCGGTTTGGAGGGGGGCTCCTACAATGAGCAGTTCTTC
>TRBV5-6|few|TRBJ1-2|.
CASSFGRQASYFNYGYTF
TGTGCCAGCAGCTTTGGTAGACAGGCCTCTTACTTTAACTATGGCTACACCTTC
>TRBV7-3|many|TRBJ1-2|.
CASSFSYGYTF
TGTGCCAGCAGCTTTAGTTATGGCTACACCTTC
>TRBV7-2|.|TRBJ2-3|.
CASSLYSTDTQYF
TGTGCCAGCAGCCTGTATAGCACAGATACGCAGTATTTT
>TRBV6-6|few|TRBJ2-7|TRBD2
CASSITSGGSYEQYF
TGTGCCAGCAGCATCACTAGCGGGGGCTCCTACGAGCAGTACTTC
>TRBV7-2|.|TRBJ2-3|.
CASSPKGPPTDTQYF
TGTGCCAGCAGCCCAAAAGGCCCCCCCACAGATACGCAGTATTTT
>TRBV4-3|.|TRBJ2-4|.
CASSQEMGLAKNIQYF
TGCGCCAGCAGCCAAGAAATGGGACTAGCCAAAAACATTCAGTACTTC
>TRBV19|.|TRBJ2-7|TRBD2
CASKEQRGGSYEQYF
TGTGCCAGTAAAGAACAGCGGGGCGGTTCCTACGAGCAGTACTTC
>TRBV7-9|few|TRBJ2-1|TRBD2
CASSLEGLAGVEQFF
TGTGCCAGCAGCTTAGAGGGACTAGCGGGAGTTGAGCAGTTCTTC
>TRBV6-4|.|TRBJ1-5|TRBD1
CASSKASQGGNQPQHF
TGTGCCAGCAGCAAGGCGAGTCAGGGGGGCAATCAGCCCCAGCATTTT
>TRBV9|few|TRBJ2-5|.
CASSSTRQETQYF
TGTGCCAGCAGCAGCACCCGCCAAGAGACCCAGTACTTC
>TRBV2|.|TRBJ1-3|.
CASKGDMAGNTIYF
TGTGCCAGCAAGGGAGACATGGCTGGAAACACCATATATTTT
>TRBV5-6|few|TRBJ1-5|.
CASSLQGSGNQPQHF
TGTGCCAGCAGCTTACAGGGTTCCGGCAATCAGCCCCAGCATTTT
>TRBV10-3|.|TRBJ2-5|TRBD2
CASSLGRGRAQETQYF
TGTGCCAGCAGTTTGGGCCGCGGGAGGGCCCAGGAGACCCAGTACTTC
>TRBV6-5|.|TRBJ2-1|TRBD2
CASSYRIAGGDEQFF
TGTGCCAGCAGTTACAGGATAGCGGGAGGCGATGAGCAGTTCTTC